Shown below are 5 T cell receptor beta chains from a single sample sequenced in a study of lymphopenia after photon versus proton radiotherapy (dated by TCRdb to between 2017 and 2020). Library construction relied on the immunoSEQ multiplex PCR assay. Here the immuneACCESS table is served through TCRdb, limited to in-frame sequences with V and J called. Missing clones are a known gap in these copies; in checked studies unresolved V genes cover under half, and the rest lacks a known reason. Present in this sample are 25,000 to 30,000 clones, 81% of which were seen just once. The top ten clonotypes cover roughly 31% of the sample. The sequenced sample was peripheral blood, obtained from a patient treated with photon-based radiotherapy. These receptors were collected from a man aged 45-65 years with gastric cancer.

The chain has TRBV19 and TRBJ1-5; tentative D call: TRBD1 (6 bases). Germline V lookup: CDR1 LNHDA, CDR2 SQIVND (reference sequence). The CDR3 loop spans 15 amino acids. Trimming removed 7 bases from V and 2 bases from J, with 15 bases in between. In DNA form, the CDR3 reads TGTGCCAGTACCAACAGGGAGGTGGGCAATCAGCCCCAGCATTTT. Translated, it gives CASTNREVGNQPQHF.

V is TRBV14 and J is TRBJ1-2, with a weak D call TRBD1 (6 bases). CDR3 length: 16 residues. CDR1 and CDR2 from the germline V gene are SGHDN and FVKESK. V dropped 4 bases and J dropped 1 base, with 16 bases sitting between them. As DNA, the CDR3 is TGTGCCAGCAGCCTGAAATCCGGGACATATAACTATGGCTACACCTTC. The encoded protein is CASSLKSGTYNYGYTF.

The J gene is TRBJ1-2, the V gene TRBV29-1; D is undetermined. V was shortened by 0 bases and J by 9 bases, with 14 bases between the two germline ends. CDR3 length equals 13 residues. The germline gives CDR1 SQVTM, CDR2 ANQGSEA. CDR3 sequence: CSVEDTGFVSYTF. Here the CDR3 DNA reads TGCAGCGTTGAAGATACCGGGTTCGTGAGCTACACCTTC. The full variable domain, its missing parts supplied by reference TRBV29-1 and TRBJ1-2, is SAVISQKPSRDICQRGTSLTIQCQVDSQVTMMFWYRQQPGQSLTLIATANQGSEATYESGFVIDKFPISRPNLTFSTLTVSNMSPEDSSIYLCSVEDTGFVSYTFGSGTRLTVV.

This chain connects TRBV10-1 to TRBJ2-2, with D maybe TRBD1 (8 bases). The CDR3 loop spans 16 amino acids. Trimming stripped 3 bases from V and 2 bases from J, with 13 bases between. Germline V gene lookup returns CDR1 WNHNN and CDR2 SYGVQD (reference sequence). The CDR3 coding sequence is TGCGCCAGCAGTGAACAGGGGGGGAGCAACACCGGGGAGCTGTTTTTT. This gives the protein CASSEQGGSNTGELFF.

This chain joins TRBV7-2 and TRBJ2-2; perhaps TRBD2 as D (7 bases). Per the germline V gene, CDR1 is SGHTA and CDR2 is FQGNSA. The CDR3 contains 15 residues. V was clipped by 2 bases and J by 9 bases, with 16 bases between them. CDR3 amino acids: CASSLKGGTTRELFF. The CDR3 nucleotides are TGTGCCAGCAGCTTAAAGGGAGGGACAACTAGGGAGCTGTTTTTT.